This T cell receptor beta chain was sequenced in a study of cytomegalovirus exposure and HLA in healthy donors (dated by TCRdb to the late 2010s). A note on the overall study: An earlier analysis of about 560 of the donors reported approximately 300 Gb of sequence data and about 120 million unique TCR beta sequences obtained from some 170 million T cells. Approximately 300 gigabases of sequencing data and around 90 million unique TCR sequences made up an early release that covered some 640 HLA-typed donors. Among the roughly 400 genotyped donors, 75% to 90% belonged to the genetic ancestry cluster associated with self-reported Caucasian donors. The study aimed to test whether signatures of past pathogen exposure could be identified by cataloging public T cell receptors. Using immunosequencing, the study profiled T cell repertoires from fewer than 700 subjects and related those repertoires to cytomegalovirus serostatus. Besides the first cohort of approximately 670 subjects, a separate validation cohort made up of some 110 different subjects was used. High-throughput TCR immunosequencing, statistical association of individual TCRs with disease status, and machine learning were combined to predict cytomegalovirus infection status. In a later analysis, previously published TCR beta repertoires from 550 to 700 donors were re-analyzed and high-resolution HLA genotyping was added so that TCR occurrence patterns could be studied. Rather than using new phenotypic data, the later analysis identified candidate immune exposures from TCR beta sequences and from how often those sequences occurred across donors. In an earlier analysis of roughly 600 of the donors, high-throughput TCR beta sequencing was used to judge whether each TCR beta V gene segment behaved as functional or pseudogenic. Alongside the repertoire data, information on donor age, sex, ethnicity and CMV serostatus was compiled. Genome-wide SNP genotypes for about three fifths of the roughly 670 donors were used in a later genetic analysis, which treated that subset as a discovery cohort. All discovery cohort repertoires had been generated using a single sequencing platform. Class I and class II HLA loci were covered by the typing at four-digit resolution. Typing coverage varied by locus: about 620-640 donors for A, B, C, DRB1 and DQB1; approximately 500 for DQA1; about 600 for DPA1; approximately 490 for DPB1. About five DR-DQ haplotypes were treated as single units for association and clustering because of strong linkage in the cohort. Among roughly 370 genotyped donors of the cohort, an average of about 240,000 unique TCR beta nucleotide sequences were sequenced per donor, roughly a sixth of them non-productive. Here is what the overall study found, with its caveats: Correlated functional status among segregating V segments might be attributable to linkage disequilibrium, but an unknown experimental factor could not be ruled out. A cluster of highly shared sequence variants was judged likely to be a technical artifact of the sequencing pipeline. A further reported finding was that TCR beta sequences accurately predicted the HLA-A and HLA-B alleles for most subjects in the first cohort. In vitro tests confirmed that a few of the cytomegalovirus-associated TCR beta chains recognize cytomegalovirus antigens. In an earlier analysis of about 600 of the donors, most TCR beta V segments appeared in productive rearrangements about 87% or about 30% of the time, broadly matching IMGT annotations. In a later analysis, the rate of TCR association differed among HLA loci, with DRB1 alleles having the most associated TCRs and HLA-C alleles having the fewest. The classifier was reported to diagnose cytomegalovirus status with high specificity and sensitivity in both the original and validation cohorts. In a later analysis, most CMV-associated TCR beta chains were found to appear HLA-restricted, with HLA associations seemingly driven largely by CMV exposure. HLA typing was unavailable for some donors at each locus, so association tests used only the typed subset. The presence/absence analyses assumed that sequencing depth was roughly uniform across donors, and that assumption may not be true. The study listed over 150 TCR beta chains as associated with cytomegalovirus. Across donors, most TCR sequences were observed very rarely, whereas some public TCRs were present in many individuals. In a later analysis, several top co-occurrence clusters were reported to appear linked to parvovirus B19, influenza, CMV and Epstein-Barr virus. Assigning TCR associations to individual alleles was difficult when HLA alleles, especially DR and DQ, strongly co-occurred. A later genetic analysis reported fewer N-insertions in productive TCRs among donors in an Asian-associated ancestry cluster than the roughly 690-donor mean. The authors suggested that the approach could potentially be generalized to other disease states and immunological phenotypes. In a later analysis, HLA-associated TCR beta chains showed more clonal expansion and lower generation probabilities than non-associated chains that were equally common. Because the 87-base-pair reads could not distinguish some IMGT-functional V segments, including TRBV6-2 and TRBV6-3, those segments were excluded. In a later genetic analysis, a missense DCLRE1C variant was associated with V-gene and J-gene trimming of TCR beta chains, and the association was replicated in an independent cohort. Immune exposure information for the cohort was limited to CMV serostatus. The cohort was sequenced for TCR beta chains only, and without alpha or paired-chain data the features that could be detected were limited. Over 15 rarely observed V segments, including chromosome 9 orphons, were excluded from the earlier analysis of some 590 of the donors because counts were too low. At a false discovery rate of 0.05, a later analysis linked 16,000 or so TCR beta sequences to specific HLA alleles.

The library was made by the immunoSEQ multiplex PCR assay. For the multiplex PCR, a mixture combining 60 forward primers for TCR Vbeta segments and 13 reverse primers for TCR Jbeta segments was used. Amplification of the CDR3 region of rearranged TCR beta genes was performed with a multiplex PCR assay on genomic DNA. The Illumina HiSeq System was used to sequence the amplified TCR beta libraries as 87-base-pair reads. Under the source paper's analysis protocol: A later analysis tallied roughly 80 million unique TCR beta chains across the 666 repertoires, and about 10 million of those chains were shared by two or more donors. A nearest-neighbor algorithm error-corrected the raw reads and collapsed the reads into unique sequences, merging closely related sequences to remove PCR and sequencing errors. CDR3 sequences were aligned to IMGT reference sequences to assign V, D and J gene segments. For a sequence to be retained, a match of at least six nucleotides to both a V gene segment and a J gene segment was required. Rearrangements were called productive when the CDR3 lacked stop codons and stayed in frame with V and J; all others were non-productive. Following IMGT convention, CDR3 was defined as the stretch from the second conserved V-encoded cysteine to the conserved J-encoded phenylalanine. The earlier analysis of a few hundred of the donors excluded any sequence lacking an unambiguous match to a single V gene segment. In an earlier analysis of more than 500 of the donors, a V segment was called functional when productive rearrangements were above 56.7%, and segregating when the standard deviation between donors exceeded 5%. To diagnose cytomegalovirus status from the catalog of TCR beta chain sequences, a statistical classification framework was built. In a later analysis, TCR nucleotide sequences were compared against IMGT/GENE-DB human TR gene sequences so that V and J genes could be assigned. A later analysis assigned CDR3 sequences and most-parsimonious VDJ recombination scenarios with the TCRdist pipeline. A later analysis defined each TCR beta chain by its CDR3 amino acid sequence plus V-gene family, and excluded reads lacking a unique V-gene family. As a way to deal with suspected cross-contamination and a sequencing artifact, a later analysis dropped nearly 600 nucleotide sequences that were highly shared and had low generation probability. For each public chain, a later analysis derived a clonal expansion index from normalized ranks of inferred template counts within each repertoire. Generation probabilities in a later analysis came from a VDJ recombination model fitted to out-of-frame rearrangements, and those results were checked against IGoR. In a later analysis, TCR-TCR, TCR-HLA and TCR-CMV co-occurrence was scored with hypergeometric tests, and a repertoire-size bias correction was applied to TCR pairs. In a later analysis, false discovery rates were estimated by permuting HLA or CMV assignments 20 times. In a later analysis, co-occurring TCRs were grouped using DBSCAN, with TCRdist sequence similarity added in when clustering inside HLA-allele-positive subsets. Repertoires with fewer than 30,000 or more than 120,000 public chains were left out of co-occurrence clustering, as were four to six repertoires with anomalous nucleotide sharing. The table was pulled from immuneACCESS by TCRdb, which kept in-frame rearrangements only. Such tables lose some clones; where checked, under half of the loss comes from unresolved V genes, and the rest has no known cause. Clonal size and the V and J genes are those of that table, whereas D and trimming came from the DNA. For this sample there are roughly 100,000 clones; 10% appear just once. Roughly 5% of the sample lies in the top ten.

The cohort was made up of about 610 healthy bone marrow donors. At the time of sampling, every cohort member was nominally healthy, though immune exposures that went unrecorded were likely present. The donor was CMV seropositive and was included in the group of some 290 seropositive cohort members. Every donor gave a peripheral blood sample, and the peripheral blood mononuclear cells from that sample were used for TCR beta sequencing. Genomic DNA extraction from the blood cell samples was performed with the Qiagen DNeasy Blood Extraction Kit. On this clone: The antigen this receptor binds is unknown. No base-level quality is on record; no much larger clone is a single base apart.

The germline V gene supplies CDR1 MNHEY and CDR2 SVGAGI. V was cut back by 0 bases and J by 1 base, leaving a gap of 13 bases between them. From its cysteine to its phenylalanine, the CDR3 spans 16 amino acids. CDR3 DNA is the only sequence kept; it has 48 bases, read in frame from the first base. This sequence was found in a man aged 35 to 55 in good health and CMV-seropositive. The sequencing sample was made of PBMCs. The chain is assembled from TRBV6-5 and TRBJ2-7; a confident D gene designation cannot be given. For the CDR3, the sequence is CASSYSMLGGSYEQYF. The nucleotides read TGTGCCAGCAGTTACTCGATGCTAGGCGGTTCCTACGAGCAGTACTTC.